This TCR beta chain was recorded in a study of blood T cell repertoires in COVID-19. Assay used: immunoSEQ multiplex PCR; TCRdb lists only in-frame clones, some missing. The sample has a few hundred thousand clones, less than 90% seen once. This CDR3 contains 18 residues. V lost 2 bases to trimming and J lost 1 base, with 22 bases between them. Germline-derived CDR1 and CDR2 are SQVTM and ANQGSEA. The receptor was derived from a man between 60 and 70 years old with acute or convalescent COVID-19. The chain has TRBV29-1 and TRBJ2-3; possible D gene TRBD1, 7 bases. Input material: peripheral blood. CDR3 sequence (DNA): TGCAGCGTTGAAAGGACAGGCTCCTTTGGCGGGGGCACAGATACGCAGTATTTT. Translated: CSVERTGSFGGGTDTQYF.